This TCR beta chain stems from a study of cytotoxic CD8 clonotypes in ibrutinib-treated CLL. As for the study in general: Response specimens were obtained following a median treatment duration of approximately 13 months, with a range of 6 to 36.

Investigators sourced approximately 2 micrograms of genomic DNA from cryopreserved PBMCs for TCR beta libraries. The protocol was immunoSEQ multiplex PCR, while the TCRdb copy is restricted to in-frame clones and leaves out a portion. The data contain hundreds of thousands of clones, roughly 74% of them singletons. CDR1 is MNHEY and CDR2 is SVGAGI in the germline V gene. The CDR3 totals 15 residues. V lost 6 bases to trimming and J lost 6 bases; unmatched junction nucleotides: 8. The J gene is TRBJ2-1, the V gene TRBV6-5; the match to TRBD2 covers 10 bases. The specimen comprised PBMCs, sampled after 24 months of ibrutinib treatment. This receptor was obtained from a human donor with chronic lymphocytic leukemia. CDR3 sequence (DNA): TGTGCCAGCAGCTATTGGGCTAGCGGGAGCAATGAGCAGTTCTTC. Protein: CASSYWASGSNEQFF.